These T cell receptor beta chains were read from a single sample in a study of blood T cell repertoires in COVID-19. Sequenced by immunoSEQ multiplex PCR; TCRdb stores in-frame clones only, minus some. Here the sample spans roughly 30,000 clones, more than 85% being singletons. Source material: peripheral blood. These receptor sequences come from a human donor in a cohort sampled during active COVID-19. Both conserved end residues are part of each CDR3. A D gene is named only where the DNA matches it firmly. Only part of the rows carry a size: once, few, many, or a class if the clone is expanded.

-,TRBJ1-2,TRBV5-8,TRBD1,TGTGCCAGCAGCCGGACAGGGTCGGACTATGGCTACACCTTC,CASSRTGSDYGYTF
-,TRBJ2-2,TRBV7-9,TRBD2,TGTGCCAGCAGCTCCACCCGCACTAGCGGGGGGGCGTTCTCCGGGGAGCTGTTTTTT,CASSSTRTSGGAFSGELFF
-,TRBJ1-1,TRBV6-5,-,TGTGCCAGCAGGTACGAAGAGGACACTGAAGCTTTCTTT,CASRYEEDTEAFF
-,TRBJ2-5,TRBV11-2,-,TGTGCCAGCAGCTTACTCCAAGAGACCCAGTACTTC,CASSLLQETQYF
-,TRBJ1-1,TRBV6-5,-,TGTGCCAGCAGTTATCCCCGGACAGCGAACACTGAAGCTTTCTTT,CASSYPRTANTEAFF
few,TRBJ1-5,TRBV6-5,TRBD1,TGTGCCAGCAGGGGGGGGACAGGGGGCAATCAGCCCCAGCATTTT,CASRGGTGGNQPQHF
-,TRBJ2-3,TRBV19,TRBD1,TGTGCCAGTAGTATGTTCACAGGGGCCGCTAGACCCGTCACAGATACGCAGTATTTT,CASSMFTGAARPVTDTQYF
-,TRBJ2-1,TRBV5-6,TRBD2,TGTGCCAGCAGCAACTGGGGGGGGAACAATGAGCAGTTCTTC,CASSNWGGNNEQFF
once,TRBJ2-7,TRBV28,-,TGTGCCAGCCGTCTTTTGGGGGGCGAGCAGTACTTC,CASRLLGGEQYF
-,TRBJ2-1,TRBV11-1,TRBD1,TGTGCCAGCAGCTTAGTAATCGGGACAGGGTTTAATGAGCAGTTCTTC,CASSLVIGTGFNEQFF
once,TRBJ1-3,TRBV5-1,-,TGCGCCAGCAGCTTGGGGGCCTCTGGAAACACCATATATTTT,CASSLGASGNTIYF
-,TRBJ1-5,TRBV4-2,-,TGTGCCAGCAGCCCGCAGGGCAATCAGCCCCAGCATTTT,CASSPQGNQPQHF
once,TRBJ2-3,TRBV2,TRBD2,TGTGCCAGCAGGGGCTTGGGGACTAGCGTTTCGTTCGGGAGACGAACGCAGTATTTT,CASRGLGTSVSFGRRTQYF
-,TRBJ1-1,TRBV10-2,-,TGCGCCAGCAGCCTCCGGGTGGGAGGCGGCGAAGAGGGAACTGAAGCTTTCTTT,CASSLRVGGGEEGTEAFF
-,TRBJ2-7,TRBV4-1,TRBD2,TGCGCCAGCAGCCAAGAGGCATCGTCTAGCGGGACCCACTACGAGCAGTACTTC,CASSQEASSSGTHYEQYF
-,TRBJ2-7,TRBV2,TRBD1,TGTGCCAGCAGTGAAGCGCGGACAGGCGCGGGTTCCTACGAGCAGTACTTC,CASSEARTGAGSYEQYF
once,TRBJ1-3,TRBV5-1,-,TGCGCCAGCACCCCGGACACCGGTCAAGGAAACACCATATATTTT,CASTPDTGQGNTIYF
-,TRBJ2-5,TRBV7-9,-,TGTGCCAGCAGCCTAGGGGAGGCCAGCGCCTTCCAAGAGACCCAGTACTTC,CASSLGEASAFQETQYF
-,TRBJ1-5,TRBV19,-,TGTGCCAGTACCCGCTACGTAAGCAATCAGCCCCAGCATTTT,CASTRYVSNQPQHF
-,TRBJ2-1,TRBV19,-,TGTGCCAGTACCTTATACAATGAGCAGTTCTTC,CASTLYNEQFF
-,TRBJ2-7,TRBV27,-,TGTGCCAGCAGTTTATCGCGGCCCTACGAGCAGTACTTC,CASSLSRPYEQYF
-,TRBJ2-1,TRBV6-1,-,TGTGCCAGCAGTGAACGGGCAGGGGGGTACAATGAGCAGTTCTTC,CASSERAGGYNEQFF
few,TRBJ2-1,TRBV6-5,-,TGTGCCAGCAGATTAGCCGCTAGCTCCTACAATGAGCAGTTCTTC,CASRLAASSYNEQFF
once,TRBJ2-7,TRBV7-6,TRBD1,TGTGCCAGCACCGTTAACGCCGGGACAGGGAAAGGCGAGCAGTACTTC,CASTVNAGTGKGEQYF
once,TRBJ2-3,TRBV5-1,TRBD2,TGCGCCAGCAGCCTGGGTCAGGGAACTAGCGGTACGCAGTATTTT,CASSLGQGTSGTQYF